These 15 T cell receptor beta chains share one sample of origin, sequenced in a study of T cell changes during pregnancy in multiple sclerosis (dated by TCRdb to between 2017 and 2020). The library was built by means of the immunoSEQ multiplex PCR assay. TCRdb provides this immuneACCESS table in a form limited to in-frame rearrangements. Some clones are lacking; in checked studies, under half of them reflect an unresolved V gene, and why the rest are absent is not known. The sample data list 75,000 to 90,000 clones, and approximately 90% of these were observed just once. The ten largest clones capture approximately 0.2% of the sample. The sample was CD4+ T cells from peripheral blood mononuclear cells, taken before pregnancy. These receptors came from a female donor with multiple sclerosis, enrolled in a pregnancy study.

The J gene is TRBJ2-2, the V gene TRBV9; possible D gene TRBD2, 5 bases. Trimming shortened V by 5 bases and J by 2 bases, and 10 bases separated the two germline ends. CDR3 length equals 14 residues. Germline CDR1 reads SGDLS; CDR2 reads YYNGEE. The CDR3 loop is CASSERVNTGELFF. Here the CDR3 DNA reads TGTGCCAGCAGTGAGAGGGTCAACACCGGGGAGCTGTTTTTT.

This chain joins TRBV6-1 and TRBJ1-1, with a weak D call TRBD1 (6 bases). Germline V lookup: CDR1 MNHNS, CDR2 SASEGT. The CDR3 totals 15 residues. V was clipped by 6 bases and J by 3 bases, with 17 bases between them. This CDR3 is CASSPLGAVDTEAFF. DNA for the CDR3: TGTGCCAGCAGCCCACTGGGGGCGGTGGACACTGAAGCTTTCTTT.

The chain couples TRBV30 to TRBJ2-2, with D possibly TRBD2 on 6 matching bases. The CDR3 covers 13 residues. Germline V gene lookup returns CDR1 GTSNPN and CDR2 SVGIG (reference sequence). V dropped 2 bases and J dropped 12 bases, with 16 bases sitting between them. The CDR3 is CAWSPWAGRKLFF. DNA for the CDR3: TGTGCCTGGAGTCCCTGGGCGGGGAGGAAGCTGTTTTTT.

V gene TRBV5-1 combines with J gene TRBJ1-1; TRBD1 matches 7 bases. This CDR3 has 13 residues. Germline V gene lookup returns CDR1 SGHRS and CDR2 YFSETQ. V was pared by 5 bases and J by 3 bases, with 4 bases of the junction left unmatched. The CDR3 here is CASRGTVDTEAFF. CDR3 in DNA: TGCGCCAGCAGGGGGACAGTGGACACTGAAGCTTTCTTT. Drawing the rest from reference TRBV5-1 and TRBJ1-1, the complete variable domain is KAGVTQTPRYLIKTRGQQVTLSCSPISGHRSVSWYQQTPGQGLQFLFEYFSETQRNKGNFPGRFSGRQFSNSRSEMNVSTLELGDSALYLCASRGTVDTEAFFGQGTRLTVV.

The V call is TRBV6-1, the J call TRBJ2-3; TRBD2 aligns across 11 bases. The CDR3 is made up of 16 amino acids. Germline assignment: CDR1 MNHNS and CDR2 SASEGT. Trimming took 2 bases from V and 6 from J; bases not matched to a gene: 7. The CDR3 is CASSEFLAGGRDTQYF. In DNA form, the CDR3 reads TGTGCCAGCAGTGAATTTCTAGCGGGGGGCCGGGATACGCAGTATTTT.

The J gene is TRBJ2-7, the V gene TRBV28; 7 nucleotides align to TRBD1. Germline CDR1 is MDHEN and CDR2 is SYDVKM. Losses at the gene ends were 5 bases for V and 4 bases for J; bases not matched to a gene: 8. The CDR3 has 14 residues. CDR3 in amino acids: CASSPPGQQYEQYF. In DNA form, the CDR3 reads TGTGCCAGCAGTCCGCCGGGACAGCAGTACGAGCAGTACTTC.

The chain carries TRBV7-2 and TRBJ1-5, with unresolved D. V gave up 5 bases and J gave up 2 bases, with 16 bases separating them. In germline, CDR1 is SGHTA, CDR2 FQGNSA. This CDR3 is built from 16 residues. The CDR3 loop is CASSREIMRGNQPQHF. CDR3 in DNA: TGTGCCAGCAGCCGCGAAATCATGAGGGGCAATCAGCCCCAGCATTTT. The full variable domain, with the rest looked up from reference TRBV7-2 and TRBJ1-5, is GAGVSQSPSNKVTEKGKDVELRCDPISGHTALYWYRQSLGQGLEFLIYFQGNSAPDKSGLPSDRFSAERTGGSVSTLTIQRTQQEDSAVYLCASSREIMRGNQPQHFGDGTRLSIL.

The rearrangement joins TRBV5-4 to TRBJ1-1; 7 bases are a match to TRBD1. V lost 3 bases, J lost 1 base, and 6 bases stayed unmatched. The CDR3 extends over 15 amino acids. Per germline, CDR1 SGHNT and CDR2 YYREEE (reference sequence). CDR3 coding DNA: TGTGCCAGCAGCTCGGTGGGACAGAGGAACACTGAAGCTTTCTTT. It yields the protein CASSSVGQRNTEAFF.

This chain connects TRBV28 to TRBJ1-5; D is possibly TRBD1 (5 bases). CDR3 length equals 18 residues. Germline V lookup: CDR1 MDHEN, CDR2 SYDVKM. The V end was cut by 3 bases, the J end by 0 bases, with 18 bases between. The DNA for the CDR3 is TGTGCCAGCAGTTTGGAGGGGACGAGGATGTATAGCAATCAGCCCCAGCATTTT. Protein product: CASSLEGTRMYSNQPQHF.

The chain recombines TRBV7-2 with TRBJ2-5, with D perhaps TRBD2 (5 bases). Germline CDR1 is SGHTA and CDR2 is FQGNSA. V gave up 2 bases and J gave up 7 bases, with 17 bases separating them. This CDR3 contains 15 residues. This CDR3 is CASSLSQRTAGTQYF. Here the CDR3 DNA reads TGTGCCAGCAGCTTATCCCAGCGGACCGCCGGGACCCAGTACTTC.

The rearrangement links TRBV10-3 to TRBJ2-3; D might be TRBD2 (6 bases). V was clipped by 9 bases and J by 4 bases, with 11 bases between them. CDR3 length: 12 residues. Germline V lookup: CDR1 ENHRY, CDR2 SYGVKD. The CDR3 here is CAMAAGSDTQYF. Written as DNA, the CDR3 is TGTGCCATGGCCGCGGGGTCAGATACGCAGTATTTT.

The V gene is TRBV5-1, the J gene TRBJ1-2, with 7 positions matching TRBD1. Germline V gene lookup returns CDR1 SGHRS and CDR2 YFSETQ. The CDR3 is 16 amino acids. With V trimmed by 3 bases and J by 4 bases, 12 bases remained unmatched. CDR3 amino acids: CASSSPDRADGYGYTF. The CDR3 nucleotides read TGCGCCAGCAGCTCTCCCGACAGGGCCGACGGCTATGGCTACACCTTC.

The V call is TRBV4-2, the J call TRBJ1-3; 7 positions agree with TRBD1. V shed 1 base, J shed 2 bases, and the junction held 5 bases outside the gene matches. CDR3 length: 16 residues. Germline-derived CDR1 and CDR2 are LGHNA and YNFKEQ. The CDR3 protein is CASSQGQGDPGNTIYF. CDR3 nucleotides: TGTGCCAGCAGCCAAGGACAGGGAGACCCTGGAAACACCATATATTTT.

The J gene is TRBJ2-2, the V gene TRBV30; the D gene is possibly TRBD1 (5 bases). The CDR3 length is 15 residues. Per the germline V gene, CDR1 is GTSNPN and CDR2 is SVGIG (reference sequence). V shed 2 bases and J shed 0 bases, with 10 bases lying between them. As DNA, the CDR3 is TGTGCCTGGAGTCGTGGGGCCCCGAACACCGGGGAGCTGTTTTTT. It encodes CAWSRGAPNTGELFF. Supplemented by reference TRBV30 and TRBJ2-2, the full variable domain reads SQTIHQWPATLVQPVGSPLSLECTVEGTSNPNLYWYRQAAGRGLQLLFYSVGIGQISSEVPQNLSASRPQDRQFILSSKKLLLSDSGFYLCAWSRGAPNTGELFFGEGSRLTVL.

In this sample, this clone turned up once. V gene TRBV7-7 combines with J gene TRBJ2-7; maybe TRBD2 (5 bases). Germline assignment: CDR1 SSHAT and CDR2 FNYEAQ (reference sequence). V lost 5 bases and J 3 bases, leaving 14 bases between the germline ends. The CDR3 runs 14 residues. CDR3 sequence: CASSLGLGNYEQYF. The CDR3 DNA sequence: TGTGCCAGCAGCCTTGGACTCGGTAACTACGAGCAGTACTTC.